This TCR beta chain was recovered during a study of T cell changes during pregnancy in multiple sclerosis. The assay was immunoSEQ multiplex PCR, and TCRdb's table has in-frame clones only and misses some. The data contain roughly 48,000 clones, approximately 95% of them seen just once; the ten biggest clones take up over 0.4%. The sequencing here drew on CD4+ T cells from peripheral blood mononuclear cells, taken in the first trimester of pregnancy. The sequence came from a female donor with multiple sclerosis, enrolled in a pregnancy study.

The CDR3 DNA reads TGCGCCAGCAGTGAGTCCGTCAGACTAGCGGGGTGGGATACGCAGTATTTT. The encoded protein is CASSESVRLAGWDTQYF. The V gene is TRBV10-1, the J gene TRBJ2-3, with 11 bases matching TRBD2. The germline CDR1 and CDR2 sequences are WNHNN and SYGVQD (reference sequence). CDR3 size: 17 residues. V shed 0 bases and J 6 bases; nucleotides not matched to a gene: 8.